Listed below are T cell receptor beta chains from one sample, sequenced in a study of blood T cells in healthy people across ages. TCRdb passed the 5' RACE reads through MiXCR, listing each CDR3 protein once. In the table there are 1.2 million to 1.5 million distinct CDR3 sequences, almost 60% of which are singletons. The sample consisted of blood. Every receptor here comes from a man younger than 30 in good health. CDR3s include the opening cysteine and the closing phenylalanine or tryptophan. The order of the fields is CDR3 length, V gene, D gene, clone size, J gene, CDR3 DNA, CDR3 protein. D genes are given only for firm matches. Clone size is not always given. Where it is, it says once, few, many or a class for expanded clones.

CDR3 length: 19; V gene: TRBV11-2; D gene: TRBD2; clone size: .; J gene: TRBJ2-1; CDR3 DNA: TGTGCCAGCAGCTTAGGCACACTCGGGACTAGCGGGCGAAACAATGAGCAGTTCTTC; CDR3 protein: CASSLGTLGTSGRNNEQFF
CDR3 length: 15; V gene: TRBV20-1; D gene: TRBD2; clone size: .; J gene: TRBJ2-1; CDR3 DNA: TGCAGTGCTAGAGAGGGTAGCGGGCGAGAAAACCCGCAGTTCTTC; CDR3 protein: CSAREGSGRENPQFF
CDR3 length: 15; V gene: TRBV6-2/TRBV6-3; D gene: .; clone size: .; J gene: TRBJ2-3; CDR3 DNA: TGTGCCAGCTCAGTCGGCGCAGGGCACACAGATACGCAGTATTTT; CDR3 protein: CASSVGAGHTDTQYF
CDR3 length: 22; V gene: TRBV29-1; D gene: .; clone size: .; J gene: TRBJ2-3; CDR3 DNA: TGCAGCGTTGATGCTCCCTACGAGGGACAGTTACGCAAAGTAGCGGCAACAGATACGCAGTATTTT; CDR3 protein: CSVDAPYEGQLRKVAATDTQYF
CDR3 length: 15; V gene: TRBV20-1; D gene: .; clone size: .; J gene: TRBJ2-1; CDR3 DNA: TGCAGTGCTAGTGGGCTGGTGAGCTCCTACAATGAGCAGTTCTTC; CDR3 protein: CSASGLVSSYNEQFF
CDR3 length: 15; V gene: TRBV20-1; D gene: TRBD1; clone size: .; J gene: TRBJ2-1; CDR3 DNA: TGCAGTGCTAGAATAGACAGGGGGTATGGGAATGAGCAGTTCTTC; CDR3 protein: CSARIDRGYGNEQFF
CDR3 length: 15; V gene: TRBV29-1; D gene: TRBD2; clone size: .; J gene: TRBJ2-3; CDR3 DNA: TGCAGCGTTCCTTTAGCGGGGAGACCCACAGATACGCAGTATTTT; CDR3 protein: CSVPLAGRPTDTQYF
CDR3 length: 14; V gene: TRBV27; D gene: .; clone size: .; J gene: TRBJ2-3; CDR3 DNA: TGTGCCAGCACCTACGACAGCGGCGCAGATACGCAGTATTTT; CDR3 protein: CASTYDSGADTQYF
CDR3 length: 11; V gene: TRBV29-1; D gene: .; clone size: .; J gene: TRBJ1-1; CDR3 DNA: TGCAGCGTGGAGGGGACGACTGAAGCTTTCTTT; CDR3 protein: CSVEGTTEAFF
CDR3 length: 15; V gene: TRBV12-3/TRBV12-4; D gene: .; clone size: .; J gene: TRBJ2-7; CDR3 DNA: TGTGCCAGCAGCCTAACCGGCCCCCCAGGCTACGAGCAGTACTTC; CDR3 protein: CASSLTGPPGYEQYF
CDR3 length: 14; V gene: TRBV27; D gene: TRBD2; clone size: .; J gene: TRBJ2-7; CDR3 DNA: TGTGCCAGCAGCCCGGCGGGAGACAATTACGAGCAGTACTTC; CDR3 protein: CASSPAGDNYEQYF
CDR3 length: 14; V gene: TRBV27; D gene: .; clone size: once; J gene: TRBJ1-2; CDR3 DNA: TGTGCCAGCAGTTTGGCCAGTACTAACTATGGCTACACCTTC; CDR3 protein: CASSLASTNYGYTF
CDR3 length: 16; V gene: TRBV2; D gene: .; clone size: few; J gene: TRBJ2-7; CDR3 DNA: TGTGCCAGCAGTGATCCTCCCACCGGGTCCTTCTACGAGCAGTACTTC; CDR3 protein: CASSDPPTGSFYEQYF
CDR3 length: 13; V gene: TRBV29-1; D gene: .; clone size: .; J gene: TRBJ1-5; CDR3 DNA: TGCAGCGTTGACAGTGGGGCGGGTCAGCCCCAGCATTTT; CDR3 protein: CSVDSGAGQPQHF
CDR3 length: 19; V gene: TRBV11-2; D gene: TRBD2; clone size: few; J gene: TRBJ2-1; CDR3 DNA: TGTGCCAGCAGCTTAGGTACTAGCGGGATTATCGGCGATATAAATGAGCAGTTCTTC; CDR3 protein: CASSLGTSGIIGDINEQFF
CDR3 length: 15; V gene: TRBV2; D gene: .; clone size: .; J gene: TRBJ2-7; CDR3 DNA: TGTGCCAGCACCCGCTGGGGACAAGGTAATACCGAGCAGTACTTC; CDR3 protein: CASTRWGQGNTEQYF
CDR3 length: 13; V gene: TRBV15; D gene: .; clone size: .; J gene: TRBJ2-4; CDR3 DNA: TGTGCCACCAGCAGAGATAGGGTGGACATTCAGTACTTC; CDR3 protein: CATSRDRVDIQYF
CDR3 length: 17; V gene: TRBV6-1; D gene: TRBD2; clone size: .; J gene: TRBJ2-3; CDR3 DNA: TGTGCCGGCAGTGAAGCCGGGACTAGCAGAGACACAGATACGCAGTATTTT; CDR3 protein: CAGSEAGTSRDTDTQYF
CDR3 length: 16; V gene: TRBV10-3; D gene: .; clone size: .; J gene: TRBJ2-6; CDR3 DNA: TGTGCCATCAGGTCGGACAGAACCTCTGGGGCCAACGTCCTGACTTTC; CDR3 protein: CAIRSDRTSGANVLTF
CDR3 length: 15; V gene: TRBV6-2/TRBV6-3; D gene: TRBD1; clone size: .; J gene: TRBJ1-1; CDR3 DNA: TGTGCCAGCAGTAGCAACACAGGGGGGAACACTGAAGCTTTCTTT; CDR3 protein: CASSSNTGGNTEAFF
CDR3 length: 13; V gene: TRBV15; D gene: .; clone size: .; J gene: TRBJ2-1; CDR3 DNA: TGTGCCACCAGCAGACGACTTAAGGATGAGCAGTTCTTC; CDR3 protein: CATSRRLKDEQFF
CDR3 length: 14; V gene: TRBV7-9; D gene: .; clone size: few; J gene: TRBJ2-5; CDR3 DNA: TGTGCCAGCAGCTTTGCTAGCCCCCAGGGGACCCAGTACTTC; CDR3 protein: CASSFASPQGTQYF
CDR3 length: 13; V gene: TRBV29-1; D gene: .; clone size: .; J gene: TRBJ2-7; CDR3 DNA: TGCAGCGTTGGCGGACGGGGGAACGGCGAGCAGTACTTC; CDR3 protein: CSVGGRGNGEQYF
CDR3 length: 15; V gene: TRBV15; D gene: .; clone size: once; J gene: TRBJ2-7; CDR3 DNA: TGTGCCACCAGCAGAGAAAGTTTGGATGTCTACGAGCAGTACTTC; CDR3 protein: CATSRESLDVYEQYF
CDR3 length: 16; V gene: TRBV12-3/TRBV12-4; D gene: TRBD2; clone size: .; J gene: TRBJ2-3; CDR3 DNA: TGTGCCAGCAGTTTCCCCAGCGGGGGGGCCGTAGATACGCAGTATTTT; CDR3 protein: CASSFPSGGAVDTQYF
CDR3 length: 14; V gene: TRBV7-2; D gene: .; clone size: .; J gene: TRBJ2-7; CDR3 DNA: TGTGCCAGCAGCCCCATTGCATGGGCCTACGAGCAGTACTTC; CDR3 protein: CASSPIAWAYEQYF
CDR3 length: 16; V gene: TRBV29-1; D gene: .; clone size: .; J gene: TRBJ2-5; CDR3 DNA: TGCAGCGCTTACCTAGGCCGGACAGTAGTCCAAGAGACCCAGTACTTC; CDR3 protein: CSAYLGRTVVQETQYF
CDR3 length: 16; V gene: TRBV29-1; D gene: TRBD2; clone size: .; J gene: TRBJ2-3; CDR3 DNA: TGCAGCGTTGACACCACTAGCGGGGGGGCCACAGATACGCAGTATTTT; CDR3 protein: CSVDTTSGGATDTQYF
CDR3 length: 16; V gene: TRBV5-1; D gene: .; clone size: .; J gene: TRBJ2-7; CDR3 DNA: TGCGCCAGCAGTCAACGGACAGCTCTGGAAGGCGACGAGCAGTACTTC; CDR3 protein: CASSQRTALEGDEQYF
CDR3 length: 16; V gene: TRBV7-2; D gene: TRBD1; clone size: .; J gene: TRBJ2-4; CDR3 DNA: TGTGCCAGCAGCCCAGACAGGGGACTAGCCAAAAACATTCAGTACTTC; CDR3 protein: CASSPDRGLAKNIQYF
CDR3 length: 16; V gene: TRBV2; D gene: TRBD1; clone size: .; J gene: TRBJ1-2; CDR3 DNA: TGTGCCAGCAGTGCTACACCGCGGACAGGGGAATATGGCTACACCTTC; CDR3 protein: CASSATPRTGEYGYTF